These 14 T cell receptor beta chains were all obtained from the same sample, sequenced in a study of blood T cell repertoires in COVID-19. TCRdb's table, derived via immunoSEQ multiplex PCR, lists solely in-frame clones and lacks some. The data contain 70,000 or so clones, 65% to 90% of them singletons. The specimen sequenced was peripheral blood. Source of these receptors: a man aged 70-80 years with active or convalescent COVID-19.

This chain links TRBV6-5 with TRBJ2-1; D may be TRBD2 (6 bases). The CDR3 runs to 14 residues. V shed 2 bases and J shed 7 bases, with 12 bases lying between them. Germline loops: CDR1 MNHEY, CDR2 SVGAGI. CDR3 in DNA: TGTGCCAGCAGTTACCCCGGGGGATCTAATGAGCAGTTCTTC. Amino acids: CASSYPGGSNEQFF.

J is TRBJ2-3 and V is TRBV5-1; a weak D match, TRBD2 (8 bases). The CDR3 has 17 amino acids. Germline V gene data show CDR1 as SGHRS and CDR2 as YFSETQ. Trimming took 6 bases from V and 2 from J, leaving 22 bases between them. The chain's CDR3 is CASTWGYGRGPTDTQYF. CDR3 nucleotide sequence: TGCGCCAGCACTTGGGGGTACGGGAGGGGGCCCACAGATACGCAGTATTTT.

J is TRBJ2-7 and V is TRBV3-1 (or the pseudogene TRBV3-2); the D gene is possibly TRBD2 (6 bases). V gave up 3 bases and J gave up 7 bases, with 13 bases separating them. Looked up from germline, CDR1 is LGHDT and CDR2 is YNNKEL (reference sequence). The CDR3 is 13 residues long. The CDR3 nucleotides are TGTGCCAGCAGCCACCAGAGTCGGGGGGAGCAGTACTTC. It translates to CASSHQSRGEQYF.

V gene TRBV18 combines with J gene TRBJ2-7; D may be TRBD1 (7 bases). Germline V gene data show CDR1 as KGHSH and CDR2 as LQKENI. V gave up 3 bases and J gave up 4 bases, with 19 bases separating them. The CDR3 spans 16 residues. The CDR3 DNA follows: TGTGCCAGCTCACCCCAGGGGGGCCAAAACTCATACGAGCAGTACTTC. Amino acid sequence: CASSPQGGQNSYEQYF.

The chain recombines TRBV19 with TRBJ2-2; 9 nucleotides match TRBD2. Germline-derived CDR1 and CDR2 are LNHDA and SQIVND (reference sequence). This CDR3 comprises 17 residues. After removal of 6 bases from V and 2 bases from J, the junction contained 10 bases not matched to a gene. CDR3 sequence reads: CASSPNAGGPNTGELFF. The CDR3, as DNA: TGTGCCAGTAGCCCTAACGCGGGAGGGCCAAACACCGGGGAGCTGTTTTTT.

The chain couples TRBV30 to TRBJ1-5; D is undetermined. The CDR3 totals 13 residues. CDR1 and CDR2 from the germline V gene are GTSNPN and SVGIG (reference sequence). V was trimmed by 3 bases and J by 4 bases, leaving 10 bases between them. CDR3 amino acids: CAWRSGMNQPQHF. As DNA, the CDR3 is TGTGCCTGGAGGTCCGGGATGAATCAGCCCCAGCATTTT.

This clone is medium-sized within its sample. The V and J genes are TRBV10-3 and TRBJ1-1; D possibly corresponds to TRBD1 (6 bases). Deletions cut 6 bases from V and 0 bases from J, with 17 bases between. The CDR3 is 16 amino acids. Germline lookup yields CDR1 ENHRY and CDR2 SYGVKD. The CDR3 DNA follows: TGTGCCATCAGCTCAGGTGTGGACAGTATGAACACTGAAGCTTTCTTT. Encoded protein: CAISSGVDSMNTEAFF.

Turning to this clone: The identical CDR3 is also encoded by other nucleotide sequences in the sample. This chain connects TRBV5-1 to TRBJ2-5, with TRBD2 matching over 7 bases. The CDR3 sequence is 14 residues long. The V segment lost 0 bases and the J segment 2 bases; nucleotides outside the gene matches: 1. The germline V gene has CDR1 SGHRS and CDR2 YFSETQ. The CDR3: CASSLGGGQETQYF. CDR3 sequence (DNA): TGCGCCAGCAGCTTGGGGGGAGGGCAAGAGACCCAGTACTTC. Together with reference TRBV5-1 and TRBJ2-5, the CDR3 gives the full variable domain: KAGVTQTPRYLIKTRGQQVTLSCSPISGHRSVSWYQQTPGQGLQFLFEYFSETQRNKGNFPGRFSGRQFSNSRSEMNVSTLELGDSALYLCASSLGGGQETQYFGPGTRLLVL.

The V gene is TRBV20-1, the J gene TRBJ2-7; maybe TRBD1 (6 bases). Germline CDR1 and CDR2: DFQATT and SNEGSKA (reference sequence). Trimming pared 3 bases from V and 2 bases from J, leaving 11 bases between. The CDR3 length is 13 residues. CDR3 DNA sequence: TGCAGTGCTAGTGTGGACAGCACCTACGAGCAGTACTTC. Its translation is CSASVDSTYEQYF.

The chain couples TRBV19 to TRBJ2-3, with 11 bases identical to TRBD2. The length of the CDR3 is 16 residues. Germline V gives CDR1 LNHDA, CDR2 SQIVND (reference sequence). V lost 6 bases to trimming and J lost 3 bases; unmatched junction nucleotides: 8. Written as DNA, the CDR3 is TGTGCCAGTAGGGGGCTAGCGGGAGGCGGAACAGATACGCAGTATTTT. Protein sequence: CASRGLAGGGTDTQYF.

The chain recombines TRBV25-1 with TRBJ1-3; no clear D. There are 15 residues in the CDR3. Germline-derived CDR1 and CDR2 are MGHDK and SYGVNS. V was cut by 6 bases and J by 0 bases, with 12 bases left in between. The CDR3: CASSDDTYSGNTIYF. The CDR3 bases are TGTGCCAGCAGCGATGACACATACTCTGGAAACACCATATATTTT.

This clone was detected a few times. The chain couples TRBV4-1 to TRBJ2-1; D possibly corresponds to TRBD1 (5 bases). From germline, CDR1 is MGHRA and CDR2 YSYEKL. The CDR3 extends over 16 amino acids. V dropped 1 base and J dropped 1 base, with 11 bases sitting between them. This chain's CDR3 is CASSQGGLVSYNEQFF. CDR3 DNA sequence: TGCGCCAGCAGCCAAGGGGGCCTAGTTTCCTACAATGAGCAGTTCTTC.

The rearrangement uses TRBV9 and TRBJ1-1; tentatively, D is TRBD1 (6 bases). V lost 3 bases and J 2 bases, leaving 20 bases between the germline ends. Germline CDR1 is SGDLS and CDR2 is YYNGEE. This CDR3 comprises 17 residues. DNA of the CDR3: TGTGCCAGCAGCGACAAAAACCGGACAGCAATAAACACTGAAGCTTTCTTT. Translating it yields CASSDKNRTAINTEAFF.

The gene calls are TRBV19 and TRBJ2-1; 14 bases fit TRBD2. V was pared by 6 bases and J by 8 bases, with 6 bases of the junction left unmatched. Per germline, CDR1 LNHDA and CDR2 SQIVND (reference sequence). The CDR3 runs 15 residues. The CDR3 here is CASRGLAGAGYEQFF. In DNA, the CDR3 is TGTGCCAGTAGGGGACTAGCGGGAGCAGGCTATGAGCAGTTCTTC.